The next 26 T cell receptor beta chains were all read from a single sample in a study of cytotoxic CD8 clonotypes in ibrutinib-treated CLL. Data came from immunoSEQ multiplex PCR; TCRdb stores just in-frame clones and leaves some out. The sample carries about 160,000 clones, more than 75% recorded once. The starting material was PBMCs, obtained after 12 months of ibrutinib treatment. These receptors all stem from a human donor with chronic lymphocytic leukemia.

The chain couples TRBV29-1 to TRBJ2-3, with 11 bases matching TRBD2. Looked up from germline, CDR1 is SQVTM and CDR2 is ANQGSEA. The J segment lost 0 bases and the V segment lost 4 bases, leaving 6 bases of the junction unmatched. The CDR3 sequence is 16 residues long. CDR3 sequence: CSVAGGLAASTDTQYF. The CDR3 DNA reads TGCAGCGTTGCGGGGGGACTAGCGGCTAGCACAGATACGCAGTATTTT.

The chain couples TRBV4-3 to TRBJ2-7; 10 bases line up with TRBD1. Trimming removed 3 bases from V and 6 bases from J; junction bases left unmatched: 11. The CDR3 totals 16 residues. Per the germline V gene, CDR1 is LGHNA and CDR2 is YSLEER. The CDR3 DNA reads TGCGCCAGCAGCCACTCGATCGGGACAGGGGTTCGCGAGCAGTACTTC. Residues: CASSHSIGTGVREQYF.

The chain recombines TRBV29-1 with TRBJ2-3, with D perhaps TRBD2 (6 bases). The length of the CDR3 is 14 residues. Trimming left V 7 bases short and J 3 bases short, with 17 bases between. Germline CDR1 reads SQVTM; CDR2 reads ANQGSEA. CDR3: CSAAGLSGTDTQYF. CDR3 DNA: TGCAGCGCGGCCGGACTATCAGGGACAGATACGCAGTATTTT.

The chain links TRBV5-1 to TRBJ2-3; D gene unclear. CDR1 is SGHRS and CDR2 is YFSETQ in the germline V gene. Trimming pared 3 bases from V and 0 bases from J, leaving 11 bases between. The CDR3 runs 15 residues. The CDR3 protein is CASSWTGASTDTQYF. In nucleotides, the CDR3 is TGCGCCAGCAGCTGGACCGGCGCTAGCACAGATACGCAGTATTTT. The full variable domain, rest sourced from reference TRBV5-1 and TRBJ2-3, is KAGVTQTPRYLIKTRGQQVTLSCSPISGHRSVSWYQQTPGQGLQFLFEYFSETQRNKGNFPGRFSGRQFSNSRSEMNVSTLELGDSALYLCASSWTGASTDTQYFGPGTRLTVL.

On this clone itself: The missing conserved phenylalanine or tryptophan at the end of this CDR3 makes a read error likely. Because the CDR3's place on the DNA is in doubt, the DNA is left out and the CDR3 is given as listed by TCRdb. The CDR3 sequence: CASSEDRDPWI. The J gene is TRBJ2-7, the V gene TRBV6-1. Germline CDR1 is MNHNS and CDR2 is SASEGT. The CDR3 spans 11 amino acids, including both terminal residues.

J is TRBJ2-2 and V is TRBV7-2, with 12 bases lining up with TRBD2. CDR1 is SGHTA, CDR2 FQGNSA, per germline. V shed 7 bases, J shed 5 bases, and the junction held 11 bases outside the gene matches. The CDR3 extends over 17 amino acids. As DNA, the CDR3 is TGTGCCAGCATCCCGCGGGCTAGCGGGGGGGCGACCGGGGAGCTGTTTTTT. It is translated as CASIPRASGGATGELFF.

V and J are TRBV28 and TRBJ2-7; 8 nucleotides match TRBD2. This CDR3 is built from 16 residues. From germline, CDR1 is MDHEN and CDR2 SYDVKM. The J segment lost 3 bases and the V segment lost 1 base, leaving 8 bases of the junction unmatched. The CDR3 is CASSLSPNSGGYEQYF. The CDR3 DNA sequence: TGTGCCAGCAGTTTATCCCCTAACAGCGGGGGCTACGAGCAGTACTTC.

V is TRBV4-2 and J is TRBJ2-3, with 7 bases fitting TRBD2. V trimming: 6 bases; J trimming: 4 bases; junction bases outside the gene matches: 7. The germline CDR1 and CDR2 sequences are LGHNA and YNFKEQ. The CDR3 runs 14 residues. The CDR3 coding sequence is TGTGCCAGCAGTTCAGGGAGGGACCCAGATACGCAGTATTTT. It specifies CASSSGRDPDTQYF.

V and J are TRBV7-8 and TRBJ1-5; 9 positions match TRBD1. CDR1 is SGHVS, CDR2 FQNEAQ, per germline. The CDR3 runs 15 residues. V was clipped by 3 bases and J by 3 bases; unmatched bases: 3. The DNA of the CDR3 is TGTGCCAGCAGCTTGGACAGGGGCTACAATCAGCCCCAGCATTTT. This translates into CASSLDRGYNQPQHF.

This chain connects TRBV18 to TRBJ1-5; 9 positions match TRBD1. CDR3 length: 15 amino acids. The germline CDR1 and CDR2 sequences are KGHSH and LQKENI. Trimming took 4 bases from V and 8 from J; bases not matched to a gene: 9. The DNA of the CDR3 is TGTGCCAGCTCACTGCAAGGGACAGGGCAAAAGCCCCAGCATTTT. Protein: CASSLQGTGQKPQHF.

This chain uses TRBV15 with TRBJ2-7, with unresolved D. CDR1 is LNHNV and CDR2 is YYDKDF in the germline V gene (reference sequence). V was pared by 7 bases and J by 6 bases, with 16 bases between. The CDR3 runs 13 residues. The CDR3 DNA sequence: TGTGCCACCACTGGCGATAACTGGAGCGAGCAGTACTTC. Protein sequence: CATTGDNWSEQYF.

The rearrangement uses TRBV7-2 and TRBJ2-2; 7 nucleotides match TRBD1. J was trimmed by 3 bases and V by 7 bases; bases with no gene match: 5. Germline assignment: CDR1 SGHTA and CDR2 FQGNSA. CDR3 length equals 14 residues. CDR3 region: CASTPDRDTGELFF. Written as DNA, the CDR3 is TGTGCCAGCACCCCCGACAGGGACACCGGGGAGCTGTTTTTT.

This clone was counted a few times. This chain joins TRBV6-5 and TRBJ2-5; the match to TRBD2 covers 7 bases. Trimming removed 2 bases from V and 5 bases from J; junction bases left unmatched: 8. The CDR3 contains 15 residues. From germline, CDR1 is MNHEY and CDR2 SVGAGI. The CDR3 protein is CASSYGGGSAETQYF. The CDR3 coding sequence is TGTGCCAGCAGTTACGGGGGGGGGTCGGCGGAGACCCAGTACTTC.

The chain combines TRBV9 with TRBJ2-5, with D maybe TRBD1 (5 bases). This CDR3 contains 17 residues. CDR1 is SGDLS, CDR2 YYNGEE, per germline. V was trimmed by 4 bases and J by 5 bases, leaving 24 bases between them. CDR3 in amino acids: CASSPLSGRVVHETQYF. In DNA form, the CDR3 reads TGTGCCAGCAGCCCACTTAGTGGCAGGGTCGTTCACGAGACCCAGTACTTC.

This rearrangement joins TRBV7-2 to TRBJ1-5, with D possibly TRBD1 on 5 matching bases. V lost 1 base to trimming and J lost 3 bases, with 10 bases between them. The CDR3 has 15 residues. Per the germline V gene, CDR1 is SGHTA and CDR2 is FQGNSA. CDR3 sequence: CASSLGQPVNQPQHF. The CDR3 coding sequence is TGTGCCAGCAGCTTAGGACAGCCTGTCAATCAGCCCCAGCATTTT. The entire variable domain, with the rest obtained from reference TRBV7-2 and TRBJ1-5, is as follows: GAGVSQSPSNKVTEKGKDVELRCDPISGHTALYWYRQSLGQGLEFLIYFQGNSAPDKSGLPSDRFSAERTGGSVSTLTIQRTQQEDSAVYLCASSLGQPVNQPQHFGDGTRLSIL.

The chain combines TRBV5-1 with TRBJ1-1; 11 nucleotides agree with TRBD1. The CDR3 runs to 15 residues. The trim removed 1 base at V and 4 bases at J, leaving 3 bases unmatched. CDR1 SGHRS and CDR2 YFSETQ come from the germline V gene. The CDR3 DNA is TGCGCCAGCAGCTTGCCCGGACAGGGGGCCACTGAAGCTTTCTTT. It specifies CASSLPGQGATEAFF.

The gene calls are TRBV5-1 and TRBJ2-5, with 9 positions matching TRBD1. The CDR3 covers 15 residues. Germline values: CDR1 SGHRS, CDR2 YFSETQ. V lost 0 bases to trimming and J lost 5 bases; unmatched junction nucleotides: 5. CDR3 sequence (DNA): TGCGCCAGCAGCTTGGGGGACAGGGTACGCGAGACCCAGTACTTC. This encodes CASSLGDRVRETQYF.

This clone was counted once. CDR3 loop: CASSAASTGIQPQHF. The CDR3 bases are TGTGCCAGCAGCGCCGCCTCGACAGGTATCCAGCCCCAGCATTTT. The rearrangement links TRBV28 to TRBJ1-5; the D gene is possibly TRBD1 (6 bases). The CDR3 totals 15 residues. Germline-derived CDR1 and CDR2 are MDHEN and SYDVKM. Trimming took off 6 bases at V and 7 bases at J, with 19 bases between the two ends.

The chain carries TRBV28 and TRBJ2-3; D is perhaps TRBD1 or TRBD2 (5 bases each). Trimming took off 6 bases at V and 3 bases at J, with 16 bases between the two ends. The CDR3 consists of 15 residues. The V gene's germline CDR1 is MDHEN and CDR2 SYDVKM. For the CDR3, the DNA is TGTGCCAGCAGCCCTACTGGGGGAAGGACAGATACGCAGTATTTT. Protein product: CASSPTGGRTDTQYF. Drawing the rest from reference TRBV28 and TRBJ2-3, the complete variable domain is DVKVTQSSRYLVKRTGEKVFLECVQDMDHENMFWYRQDPGLGLRLIYFSYDVKMKEKGDIPEGYSVSREKKERFSLILESASTNQTSMYLCASSPTGGRTDTQYFGPGTRLTVL.

This clone was found once. The rearrangement joins TRBV4-3 to TRBJ1-1, with TRBD1 matching over 9 bases. Unmatched junction bases numbered 4, after V lost 3 bases and J lost 5 bases. Germline CDR1 reads LGHNA; CDR2 reads YSLEER. This CDR3 contains 14 residues. CDR3 amino acids: CASSQGQGVTEAFF. The CDR3 DNA reads as TGCGCCAGCAGCCAGGGACAGGGAGTGACTGAAGCTTTCTTT.

The chain joins TRBV28 to TRBJ1-1, with D tentatively TRBD1 (5 bases). Germline CDR1 reads MDHEN; CDR2 reads SYDVKM. The CDR3 is made up of 14 amino acids. Trimming removed 7 bases from V and 3 bases from J, with 15 bases in between. The CDR3, as DNA: TGTGCCAGCAACAGCGGGGGACGGGACACTGAAGCTTTCTTT. The encoded protein is CASNSGGRDTEAFF.

A word on this clone: At the DNA level, this CDR3 is encoded by other sequences in the same sample as well. The chain combines TRBV9 with TRBJ2-3, with 7 bases that match TRBD2. V shed 2 bases and J 3 bases; nucleotides not matched to a gene: 3. This CDR3 has 14 residues. Germline-derived CDR1 and CDR2 are SGDLS and YYNGEE. CDR3 nucleotide sequence: TGTGCCAGCAGCGTGGGTAGCGGGACAGATACGCAGTATTTT. Its protein product is CASSVGSGTDTQYF.

The chain couples TRBV28 to TRBJ1-2, with D possibly TRBD1 on 5 matching bases. Germline V gives CDR1 MDHEN, CDR2 SYDVKM. This CDR3 spans 13 amino acids. V lost 6 bases and J 4 bases, leaving 12 bases between the germline ends. CDR3 protein: CASRIPGPYGYTF. CDR3 bases: TGTGCCAGCAGAATCCCGGGACCCTATGGCTACACCTTC.

The chain joins TRBV7-8 to TRBJ2-7; D remains ambiguous. The CDR3 runs to 15 residues. The V gene lost 5 bases and the J gene lost 1 base, with 15 bases spanning the gap. Germline V gene data show CDR1 as SGHVS and CDR2 as FQNEAQ. The CDR3 DNA is TGTGCCAGCAGCCCGTGGGGTGAGAGGTCCTACGAGCAGTACTTC. Encoded protein: CASSPWGERSYEQYF.

This chain links TRBV6-4 with TRBJ2-1; D tentatively fits TRBD1 or TRBD2 (5 bases each). The germline V gene has CDR1 MRHNA and CDR2 SNTAGT. CDR3 length equals 15 residues. V was shortened by 3 bases and J by 13 bases, with 22 bases between the two germline ends. In DNA, the CDR3 is TGTGCCAGCAGTGAGACTGAGTCGGGACGACCCAAACAGTTCTTC. Residues: CASSETESGRPKQFF.

The V call is TRBV7-3, the J call TRBJ2-1; TRBD1 might be the D (6 bases). This CDR3 spans 16 amino acids. Looked up from germline, CDR1 is SGHTA and CDR2 is FQGTGA. V gave up 3 bases and J gave up 3 bases, with 15 bases separating them. CDR3 in DNA: TGTGCCAGCAGCTTGGACAGCTGGGGTCTCTACAATGAGCAGTTCTTC. This sequence encodes CASSLDSWGLYNEQFF.